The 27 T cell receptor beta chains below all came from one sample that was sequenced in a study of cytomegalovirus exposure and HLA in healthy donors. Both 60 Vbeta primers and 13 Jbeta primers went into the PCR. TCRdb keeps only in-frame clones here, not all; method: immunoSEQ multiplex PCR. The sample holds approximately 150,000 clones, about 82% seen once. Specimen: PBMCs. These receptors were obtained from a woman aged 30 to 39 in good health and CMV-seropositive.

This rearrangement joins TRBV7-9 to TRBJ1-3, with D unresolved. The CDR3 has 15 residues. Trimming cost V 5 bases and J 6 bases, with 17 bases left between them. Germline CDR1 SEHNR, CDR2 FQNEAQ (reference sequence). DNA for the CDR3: TGTGCCAGCAGCCTCACTTTGAGGAGGATAAACACCATATATTTT. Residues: CASSLTLRRINTIYF.

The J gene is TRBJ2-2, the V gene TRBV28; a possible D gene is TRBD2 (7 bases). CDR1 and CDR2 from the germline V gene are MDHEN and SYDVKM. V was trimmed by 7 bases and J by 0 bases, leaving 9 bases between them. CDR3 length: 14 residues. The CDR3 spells CASTGGTNTGELFF. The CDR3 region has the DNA TGTGCCAGCACGGGGGGCACGAACACCGGGGAGCTGTTTTTT.

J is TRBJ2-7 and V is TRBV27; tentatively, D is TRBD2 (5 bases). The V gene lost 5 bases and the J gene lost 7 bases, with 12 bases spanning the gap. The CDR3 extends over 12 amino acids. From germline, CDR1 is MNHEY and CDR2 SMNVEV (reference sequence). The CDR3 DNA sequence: TGTGCCAGCAGTATCCCGGGGAAAGAGCAGTACTTC. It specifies CASSIPGKEQYF.

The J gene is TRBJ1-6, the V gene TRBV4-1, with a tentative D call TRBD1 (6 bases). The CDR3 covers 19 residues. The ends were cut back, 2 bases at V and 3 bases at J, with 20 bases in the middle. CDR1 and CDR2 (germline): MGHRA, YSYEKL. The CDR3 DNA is TGCGCCAGCAGCCAATTTATCGGCGGTACAGGGCTCTATAATTCACCCCTCCACTTT. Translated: CASSQFIGGTGLYNSPLHF.

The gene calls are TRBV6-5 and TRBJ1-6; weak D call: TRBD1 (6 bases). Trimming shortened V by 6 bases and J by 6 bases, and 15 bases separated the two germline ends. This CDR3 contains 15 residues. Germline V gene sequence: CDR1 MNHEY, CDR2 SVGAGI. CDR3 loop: CASRRQESGNSPLHF. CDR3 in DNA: TGTGCCAGCAGACGACAGGAGTCCGGTAATTCACCCCTCCACTTT.

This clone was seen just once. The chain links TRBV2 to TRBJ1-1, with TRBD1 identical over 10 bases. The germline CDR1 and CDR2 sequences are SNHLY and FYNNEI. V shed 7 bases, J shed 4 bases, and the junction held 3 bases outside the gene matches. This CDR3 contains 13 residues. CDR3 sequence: CASTGQGGTEAFF. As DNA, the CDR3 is TGTGCCAGCACCGGACAGGGGGGCACTGAAGCTTTCTTT. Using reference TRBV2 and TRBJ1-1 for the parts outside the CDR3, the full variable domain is EPEVTQTPSHQVTQMGQEVILRCVPISNHLYFYWYRQILGQKVEFLVSFYNNEISEKSEIFDDQFSVERPDGSNFTLKIRSTKLEDSAMYFCASTGQGGTEAFFGQGTRLTVV.

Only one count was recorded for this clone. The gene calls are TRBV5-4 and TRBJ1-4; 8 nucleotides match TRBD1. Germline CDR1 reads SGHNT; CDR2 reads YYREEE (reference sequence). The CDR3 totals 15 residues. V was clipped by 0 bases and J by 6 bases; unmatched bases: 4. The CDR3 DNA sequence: TGTGCCAGCAGCTTGGGGACAGGGTGGGATGAAAAACTGTTTTTT. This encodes CASSLGTGWDEKLFF.

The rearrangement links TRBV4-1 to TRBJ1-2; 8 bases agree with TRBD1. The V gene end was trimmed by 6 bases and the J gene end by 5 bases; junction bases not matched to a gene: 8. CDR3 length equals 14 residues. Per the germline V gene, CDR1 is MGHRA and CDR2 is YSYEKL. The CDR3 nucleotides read TGCGCCAGCAGACCTGACAGGGGTCCTTATGGCTACACCTTC. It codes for CASRPDRGPYGYTF.

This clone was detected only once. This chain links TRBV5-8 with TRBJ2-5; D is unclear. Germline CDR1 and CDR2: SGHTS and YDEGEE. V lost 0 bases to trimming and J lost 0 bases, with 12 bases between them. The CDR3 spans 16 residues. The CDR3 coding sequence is TGTGCCAGCAGCTTGGGCCAGCGAGCGTACCAAGAGACCCAGTACTTC. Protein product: CASSLGQRAYQETQYF.

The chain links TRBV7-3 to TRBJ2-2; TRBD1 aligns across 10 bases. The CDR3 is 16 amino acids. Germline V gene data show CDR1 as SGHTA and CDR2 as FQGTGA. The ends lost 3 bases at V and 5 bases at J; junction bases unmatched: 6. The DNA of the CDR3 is TGTGCCAGCAGCTTGCTGGGACAGGGGAGAACCGGGGAGCTGTTTTTT. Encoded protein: CASSLLGQGRTGELFF.

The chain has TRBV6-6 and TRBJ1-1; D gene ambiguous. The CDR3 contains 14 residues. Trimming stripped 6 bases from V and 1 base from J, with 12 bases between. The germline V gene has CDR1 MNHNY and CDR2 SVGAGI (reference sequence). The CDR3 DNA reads TGTGCCAGCAGGAGACTTCGAGGGAACACTGAAGCTTTCTTT. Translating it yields CASRRLRGNTEAFF.

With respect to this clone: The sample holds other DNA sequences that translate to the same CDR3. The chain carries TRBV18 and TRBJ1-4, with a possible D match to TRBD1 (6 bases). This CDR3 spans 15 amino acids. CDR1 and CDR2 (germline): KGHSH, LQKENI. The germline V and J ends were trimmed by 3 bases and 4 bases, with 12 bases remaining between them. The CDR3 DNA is TGTGCCAGCTCACCTCCGGGACAACTTAATGAAAAACTGTTTTTT. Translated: CASSPPGQLNEKLFF.

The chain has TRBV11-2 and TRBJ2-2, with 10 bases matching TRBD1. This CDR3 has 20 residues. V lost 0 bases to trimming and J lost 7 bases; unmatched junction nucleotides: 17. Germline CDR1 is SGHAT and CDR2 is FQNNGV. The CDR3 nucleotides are TGTGCCAGCAGCTTAGATCGGGCTCCGGACAGGGGGTTTGTTGACGGGGAGCTGTTTTTT. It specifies CASSLDRAPDRGFVDGELFF.

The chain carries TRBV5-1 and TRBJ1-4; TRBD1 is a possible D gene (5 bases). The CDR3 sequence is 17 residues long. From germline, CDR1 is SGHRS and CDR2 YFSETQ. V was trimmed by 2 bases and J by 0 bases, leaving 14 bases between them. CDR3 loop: CASSFWGSLATNEKLFF. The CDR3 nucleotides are TGCGCCAGCAGCTTTTGGGGCAGCCTTGCAACTAATGAAAAACTGTTTTTT.

The CDR3 is CASGYSKAPEGLANYGYTF. The DNA for the CDR3 is TGTGCTAGTGGTTACTCTAAGGCCCCTGAGGGATTAGCTAACTATGGCTACACCTTC. The chain has TRBV12-5 and TRBJ1-2; D is unresolved. The CDR3 is 19 residues long. CDR1 LGHNT and CDR2 FRNRAP come from the germline V gene. V gave up 4 bases and J gave up 0 bases, with 24 bases separating them.

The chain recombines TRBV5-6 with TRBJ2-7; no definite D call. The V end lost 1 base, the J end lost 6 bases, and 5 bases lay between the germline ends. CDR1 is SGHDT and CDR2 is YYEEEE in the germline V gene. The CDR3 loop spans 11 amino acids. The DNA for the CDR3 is TGTGCCAGCAGCTTGATCGGCGAGCAGTACTTC. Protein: CASSLIGEQYF. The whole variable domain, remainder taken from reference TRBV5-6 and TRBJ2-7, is DAGVTQSPTHLIKTRGQQVTLRCSPKSGHDTVSWYQQALGQGPQFIFQYYEEEERQRGNFPDRFSGHQFPNYSSELNVNALLLGDSALYLCASSLIGEQYFGPGTRLTVT.

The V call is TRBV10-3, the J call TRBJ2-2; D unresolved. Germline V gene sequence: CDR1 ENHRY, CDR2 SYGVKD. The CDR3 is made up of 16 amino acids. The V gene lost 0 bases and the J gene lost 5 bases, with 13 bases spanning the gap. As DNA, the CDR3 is TGTGCCATCAGTGAGTCCGCTAGGAGTGGGACCGGGGAGCTGTTTTTT. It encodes CAISESARSGTGELFF.

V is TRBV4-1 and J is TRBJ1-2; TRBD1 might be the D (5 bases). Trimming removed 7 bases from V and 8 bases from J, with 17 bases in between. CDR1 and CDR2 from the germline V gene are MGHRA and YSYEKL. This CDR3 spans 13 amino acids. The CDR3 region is CASTGGVSKGYTF. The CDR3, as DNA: TGCGCCAGCACTGGGGGGGTATCGAAGGGCTACACCTTC.

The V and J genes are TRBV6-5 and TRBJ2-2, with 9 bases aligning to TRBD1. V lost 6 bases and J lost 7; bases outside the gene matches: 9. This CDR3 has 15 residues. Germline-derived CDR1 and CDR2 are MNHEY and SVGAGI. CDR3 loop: CASSRQGVTGGELFF. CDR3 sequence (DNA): TGTGCCAGCAGCCGACAGGGGGTAACAGGCGGGGAGCTGTTTTTT.

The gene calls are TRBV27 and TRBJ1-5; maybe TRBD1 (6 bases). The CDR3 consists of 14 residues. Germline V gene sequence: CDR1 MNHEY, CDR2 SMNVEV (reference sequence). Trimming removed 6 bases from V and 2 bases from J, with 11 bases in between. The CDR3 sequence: CASRGEGGNQPQHF. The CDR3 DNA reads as TGTGCCAGCAGAGGAGAGGGGGGCAATCAGCCCCAGCATTTT.

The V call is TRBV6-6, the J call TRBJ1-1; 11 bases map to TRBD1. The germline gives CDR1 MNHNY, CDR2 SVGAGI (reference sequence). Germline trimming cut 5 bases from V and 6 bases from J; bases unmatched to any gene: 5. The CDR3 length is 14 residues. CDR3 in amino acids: CASSRDRGGSEAFF. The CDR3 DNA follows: TGTGCCAGCAGTCGGGACAGGGGGGGCTCTGAAGCTTTCTTT.

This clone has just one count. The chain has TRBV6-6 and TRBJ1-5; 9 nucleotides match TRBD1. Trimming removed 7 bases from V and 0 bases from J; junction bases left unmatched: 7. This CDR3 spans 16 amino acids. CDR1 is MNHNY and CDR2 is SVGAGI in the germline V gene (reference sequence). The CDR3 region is CASIGQGTPSNQPQHF. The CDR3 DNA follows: TGTGCCAGCATTGGACAGGGGACACCTAGCAATCAGCCCCAGCATTTT.

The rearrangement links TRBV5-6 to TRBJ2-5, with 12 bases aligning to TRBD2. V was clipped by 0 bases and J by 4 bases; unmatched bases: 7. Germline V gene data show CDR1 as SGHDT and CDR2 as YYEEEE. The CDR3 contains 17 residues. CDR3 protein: CASSLAWLAGGRETQYF. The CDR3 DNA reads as TGTGCCAGCAGCTTGGCGTGGCTAGCGGGGGGGCGAGAGACCCAGTACTTC.

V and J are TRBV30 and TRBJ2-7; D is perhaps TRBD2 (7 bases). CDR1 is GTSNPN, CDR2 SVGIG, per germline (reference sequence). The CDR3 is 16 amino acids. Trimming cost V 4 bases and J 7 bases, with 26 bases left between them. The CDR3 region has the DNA TGTGCCTGGACAGTCCGGGGGGCAGGACGGGTCTTGGAGCAGTACTTC. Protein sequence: CAWTVRGAGRVLEQYF. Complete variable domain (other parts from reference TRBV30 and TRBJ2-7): SQTIHQWPATLVQPVGSPLSLECTVEGTSNPNLYWYRQAAGRGLQLLFYSVGIGQISSEVPQNLSASRPQDRQFILSSKKLLLSDSGFYLCAWTVRGAGRVLEQYFGPGTRLTVT.

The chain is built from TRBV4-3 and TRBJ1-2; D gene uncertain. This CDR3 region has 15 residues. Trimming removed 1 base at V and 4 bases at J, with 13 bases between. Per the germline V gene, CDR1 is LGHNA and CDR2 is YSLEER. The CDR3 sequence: CASSQVFAGSYGYTF. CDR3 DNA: TGCGCCAGCAGCCAAGTATTTGCAGGCAGCTATGGCTACACCTTC.

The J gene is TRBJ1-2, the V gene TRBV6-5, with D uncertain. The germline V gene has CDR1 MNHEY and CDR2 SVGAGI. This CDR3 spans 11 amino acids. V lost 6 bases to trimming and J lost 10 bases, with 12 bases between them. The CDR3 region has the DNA TGTGCCAGCAGCTTCCACGGTTACTACACCTTC. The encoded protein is CASSFHGYYTF.

Here the CDR3 DNA reads TGTGCCAGCAGCTTATGGCTCAATCAGCCCCAGCATTTT. This translates into CASSLWLNQPQHF. The chain carries TRBV7-9 and TRBJ1-5; no clear D gene. V lost 2 bases, J lost 3 bases, and 5 bases lay in between. CDR3 length: 13 amino acids. CDR1 is SEHNR and CDR2 is FQNEAQ in the germline V gene (reference sequence). The complete variable domain, with remaining parts taken from reference TRBV7-9 and TRBJ1-5, reads DTGVSQNPRHKITKRGQNVTFRCDPISEHNRLYWYRQTLGQGPEFLTYFQNEAQLEKSRLLSDRFSAERPKGSFSTLEIQRTEQGDSAMYLCASSLWLNQPQHFGDGTRLSIL.